The present T cell receptor (beta chain) was sequenced within a study of cytomegalovirus exposure and HLA in healthy donors. It was with 60 Vbeta and 13 Jbeta primers that the PCR ran. Measured with immunoSEQ multiplex PCR; TCRdb has only the in-frame clones, and not every one. In total, the table holds tens of thousands of clones. V was trimmed by 2 bases and J by 9 bases, leaving 20 bases between them. CDR3 length equals 16 residues. Per germline, CDR1 KGHSH and CDR2 LQKENI. The sample taken for sequencing was PBMCs. This chain joins TRBV18 and TRBJ2-1, with D possibly matching TRBD2 (6 bases). The TCR was taken from a female donor in good health and CMV-seropositive. Here the CDR3 reads CASSPSERVYPTEQFF. DNA of the CDR3: TGTGCCAGCTCACCATCTGAGCGGGTATACCCAACTGAGCAGTTCTTC.